The entry below describes one T cell receptor beta chain. Deletions cut 3 bases from V and 6 bases from J, with 6 bases between. The germline CDR1 and CDR2 sequences are SGHAT and FQNNGV. The CDR3 spans 11 residues. Naive CD8 cells were CD45RO-negative, positively selected for CCR7, excluding terminally differentiated effector memory CD45RA+ cells. The record originates from a study of shared clonotypes between healthy human individuals. Method: immunoSEQ multiplex PCR; TCRdb's copy keeps in-frame clones and lacks some. The sample comprises roughly 770,000 clones, around 96% of which are singletons, and about 0.25% rests with the top ten.

The sequencing input was naive CD8+ T cells sorted from blood. This clonotype was sampled from a man under 40 in good health. The chain combines TRBV11-2 with TRBJ2-7, with no clear D. This CDR3 reads CASSLDGEQYF. CDR3 DNA sequence: TGTGCCAGCAGCTTGGATGGCGAGCAGTACTTC.